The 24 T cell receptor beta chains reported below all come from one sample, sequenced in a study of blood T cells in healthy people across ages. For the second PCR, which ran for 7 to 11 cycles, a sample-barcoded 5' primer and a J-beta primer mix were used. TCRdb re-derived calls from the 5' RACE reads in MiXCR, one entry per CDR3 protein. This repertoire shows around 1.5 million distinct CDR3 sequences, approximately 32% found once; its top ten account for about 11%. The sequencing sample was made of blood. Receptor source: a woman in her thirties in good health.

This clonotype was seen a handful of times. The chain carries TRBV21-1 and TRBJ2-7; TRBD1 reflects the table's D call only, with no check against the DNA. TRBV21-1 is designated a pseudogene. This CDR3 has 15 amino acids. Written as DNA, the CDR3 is TGTGCCAGCAGCACAAGCCGGGGACGAGGCCACGAGCAGTACTTC. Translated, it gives CASSTSRGRGHEQYF.

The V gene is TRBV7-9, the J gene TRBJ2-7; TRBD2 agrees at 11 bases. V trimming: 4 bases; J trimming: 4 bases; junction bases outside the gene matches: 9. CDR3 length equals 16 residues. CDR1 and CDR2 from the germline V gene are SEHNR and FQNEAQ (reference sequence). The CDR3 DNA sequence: TGTGCCAGCAGCTCCTCAACAAGGACTAGCGGGTACGAGCAGTACTTC. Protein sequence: CASSSSTRTSGYEQYF.

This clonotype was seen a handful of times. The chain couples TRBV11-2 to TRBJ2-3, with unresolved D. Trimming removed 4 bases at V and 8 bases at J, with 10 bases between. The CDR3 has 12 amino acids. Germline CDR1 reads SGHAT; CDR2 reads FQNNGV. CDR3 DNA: TGTGCCAGCAGCTGGGTAGAAGCTACGCAGTATTTT. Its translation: CASSWVEATQYF.

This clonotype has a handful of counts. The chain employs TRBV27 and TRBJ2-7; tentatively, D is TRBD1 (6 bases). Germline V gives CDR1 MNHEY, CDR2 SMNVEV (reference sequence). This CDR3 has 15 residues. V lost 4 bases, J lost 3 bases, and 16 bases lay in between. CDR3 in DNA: TGTGCCAGCAGTTCTTACAGGGTTTCTGACTACGAGCAGTACTTC. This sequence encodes CASSSYRVSDYEQYF.

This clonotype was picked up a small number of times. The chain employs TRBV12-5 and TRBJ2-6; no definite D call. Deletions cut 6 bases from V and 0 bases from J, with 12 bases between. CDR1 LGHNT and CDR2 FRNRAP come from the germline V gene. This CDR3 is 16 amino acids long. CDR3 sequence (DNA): TGTGCTAGTGGGATAGACGTTAACTCTGGGGCCAACGTCCTGACTTTC. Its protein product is CASGIDVNSGANVLTF. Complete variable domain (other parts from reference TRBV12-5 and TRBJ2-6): DARVTQTPRHKVTEMGQEVTMRCQPILGHNTVFWYRQTMMQGLELLAYFRNRAPLDDSGMPKDRFSAEMPDATLATLKIQPSEPRDSAVYFCASGIDVNSGANVLTFGAGSRLTVL.

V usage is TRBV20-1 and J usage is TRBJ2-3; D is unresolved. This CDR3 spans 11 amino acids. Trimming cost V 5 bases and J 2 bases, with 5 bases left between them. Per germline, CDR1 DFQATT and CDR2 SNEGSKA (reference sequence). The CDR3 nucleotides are TGCAGTGCTTGGGCCACAGATACGCAGTATTTT. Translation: CSAWATDTQYF.

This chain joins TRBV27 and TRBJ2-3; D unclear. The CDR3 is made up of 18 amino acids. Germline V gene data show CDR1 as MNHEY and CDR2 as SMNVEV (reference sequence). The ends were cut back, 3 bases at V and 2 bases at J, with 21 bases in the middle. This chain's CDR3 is CASSFASLGRPSTDTQYF. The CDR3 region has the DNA TGTGCCAGCAGTTTCGCCTCTTTGGGAAGACCCTCCACAGATACGCAGTATTTT.

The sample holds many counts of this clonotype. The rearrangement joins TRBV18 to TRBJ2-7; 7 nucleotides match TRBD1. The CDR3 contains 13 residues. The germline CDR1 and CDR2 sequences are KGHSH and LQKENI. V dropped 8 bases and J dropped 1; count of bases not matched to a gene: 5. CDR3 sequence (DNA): TGTGCCAGCAGTCCGACAGGGTCCTACGAGCAGTACTTC. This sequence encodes CASSPTGSYEQYF.

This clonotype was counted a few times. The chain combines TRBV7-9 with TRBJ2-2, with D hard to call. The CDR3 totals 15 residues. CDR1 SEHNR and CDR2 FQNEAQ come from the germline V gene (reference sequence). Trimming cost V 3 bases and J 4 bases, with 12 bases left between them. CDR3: CASSFSGSSTGELFF. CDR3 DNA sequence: TGTGCCAGCAGCTTCAGTGGTTCTAGCACCGGGGAGCTGTTTTTT.

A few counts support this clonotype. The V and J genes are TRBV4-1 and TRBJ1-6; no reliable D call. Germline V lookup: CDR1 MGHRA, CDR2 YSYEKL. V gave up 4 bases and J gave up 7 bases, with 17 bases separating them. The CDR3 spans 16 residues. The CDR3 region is CASSPQLDRGNSPLHF. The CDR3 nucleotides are TGCGCCAGCAGCCCTCAATTGGATCGAGGAAATTCACCCCTCCACTTT.

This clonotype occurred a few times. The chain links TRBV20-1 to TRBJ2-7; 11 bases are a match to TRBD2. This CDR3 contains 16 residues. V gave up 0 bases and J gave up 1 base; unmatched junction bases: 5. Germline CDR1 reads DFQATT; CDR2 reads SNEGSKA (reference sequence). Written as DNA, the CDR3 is TGCAGTGCTAGAGAGCTACTAGCGGGAGTTTCCTACGAGCAGTACTTC. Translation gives CSARELLAGVSYEQYF.

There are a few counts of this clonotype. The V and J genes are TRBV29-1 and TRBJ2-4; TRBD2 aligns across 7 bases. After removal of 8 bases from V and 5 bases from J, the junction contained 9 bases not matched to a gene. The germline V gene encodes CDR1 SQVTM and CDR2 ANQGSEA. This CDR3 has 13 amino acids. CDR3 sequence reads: CSFSGLFENIQYF. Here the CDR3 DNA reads TGCAGCTTTAGCGGGCTTTTTGAAAACATTCAGTACTTC.

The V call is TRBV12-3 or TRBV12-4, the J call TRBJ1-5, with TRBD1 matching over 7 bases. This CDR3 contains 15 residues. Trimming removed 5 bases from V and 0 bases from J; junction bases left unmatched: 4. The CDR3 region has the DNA TGTGCCAGCAGTGGGACAGTCGGTAGCAATCAGCCCCAGCATTTT. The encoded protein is CASSGTVGSNQPQHF.

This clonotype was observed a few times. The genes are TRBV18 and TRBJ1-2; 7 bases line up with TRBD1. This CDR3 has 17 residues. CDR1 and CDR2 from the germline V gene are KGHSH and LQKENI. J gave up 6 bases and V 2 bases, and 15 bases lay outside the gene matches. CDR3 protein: CASSPGGTAGGVDGYTF. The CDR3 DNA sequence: TGTGCCAGCTCACCAGGCGGGACAGCCGGCGGAGTTGATGGCTACACCTTC.

CDR3 in DNA: TGTGCCAGCAGTTTCGGCGGGAGAGCCCCAGAGACCCAGTACTTC. Translation gives CASSFGGRAPETQYF. The genes are TRBV27 and TRBJ2-5, with 7 bases that match TRBD2. Per germline, CDR1 MNHEY and CDR2 SMNVEV (reference sequence). V gave up 3 bases and J gave up 4 bases; unmatched junction bases: 8. The CDR3 contains 15 residues.

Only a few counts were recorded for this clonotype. CDR3 nucleotide sequence: TGCGCCAGCAGCCAAGATCCACGGGCTGGAAAATACGAGCAGTACTTC. Amino acid sequence: CASSQDPRAGKYEQYF. The chain is built from TRBV4-1 and TRBJ2-7, with unresolved D. This CDR3 spans 16 amino acids. V lost 0 bases, J lost 4 bases, and 16 bases lay in between. CDR1 is MGHRA and CDR2 is YSYEKL in the germline V gene.

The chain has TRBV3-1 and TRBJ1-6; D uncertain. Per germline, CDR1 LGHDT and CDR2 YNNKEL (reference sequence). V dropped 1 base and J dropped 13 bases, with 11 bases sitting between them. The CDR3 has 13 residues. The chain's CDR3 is CASSQVQRAPLHF. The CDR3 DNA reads TGTGCCAGCAGCCAAGTGCAAAGGGCTCCCCTCCACTTT.

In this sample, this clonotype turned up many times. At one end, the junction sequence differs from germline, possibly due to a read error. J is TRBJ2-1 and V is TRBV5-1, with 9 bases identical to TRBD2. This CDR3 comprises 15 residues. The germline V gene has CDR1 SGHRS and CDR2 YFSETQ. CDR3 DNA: TGTGCCAGCAGTATTAGCGGGGGCTCCTACAATGAGCAGTTCTTC. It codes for CASSISGGSYNEQFF.

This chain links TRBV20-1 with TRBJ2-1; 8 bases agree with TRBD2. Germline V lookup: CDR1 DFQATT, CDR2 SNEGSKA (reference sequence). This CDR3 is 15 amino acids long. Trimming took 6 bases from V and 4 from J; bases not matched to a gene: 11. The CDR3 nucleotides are TGCAGTGCCTCCCTCCCGGGGGGGCCATACAATGAGCAGTTCTTC. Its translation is CSASLPGGPYNEQFF.

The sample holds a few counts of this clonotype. The CDR3, as DNA: TGTGCCTGGAGCCCCGGGACGGTCCAAGAGACCCAGTACTTC. Protein product: CAWSPGTVQETQYF. This rearrangement joins TRBV30 to TRBJ2-5; D is tentatively TRBD1 or TRBD2 (5 bases each). With 3 bases removed from V and 1 base from J, the gap between germline ends came to 12 bases. Germline V gene sequence: CDR1 GTSNPN, CDR2 SVGIG (reference sequence). This CDR3 comprises 14 residues.

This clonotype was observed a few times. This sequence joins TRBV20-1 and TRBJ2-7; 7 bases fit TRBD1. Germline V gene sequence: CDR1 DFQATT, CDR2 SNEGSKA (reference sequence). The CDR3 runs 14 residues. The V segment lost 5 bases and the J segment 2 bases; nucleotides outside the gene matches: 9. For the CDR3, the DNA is TGCAGTGCTGTAGGGACAGTGCAAACCTACGAGCAGTACTTC. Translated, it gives CSAVGTVQTYEQYF.

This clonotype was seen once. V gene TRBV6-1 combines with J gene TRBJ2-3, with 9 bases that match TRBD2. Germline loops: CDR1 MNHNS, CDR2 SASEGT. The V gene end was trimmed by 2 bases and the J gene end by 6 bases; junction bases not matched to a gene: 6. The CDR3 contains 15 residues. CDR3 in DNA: TGTGCCAGCAGTGAAAGGAGCGGGGGGTCGGATACGCAGTATTTT. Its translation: CASSERSGGSDTQYF.

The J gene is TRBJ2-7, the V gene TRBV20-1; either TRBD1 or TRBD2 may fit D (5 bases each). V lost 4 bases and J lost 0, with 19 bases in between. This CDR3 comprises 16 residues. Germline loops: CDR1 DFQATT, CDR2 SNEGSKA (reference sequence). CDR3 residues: CSATGTAGRASYEQYF. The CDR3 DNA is TGCAGTGCTACCGGGACGGCGGGTAGGGCCTCCTACGAGCAGTACTTC.

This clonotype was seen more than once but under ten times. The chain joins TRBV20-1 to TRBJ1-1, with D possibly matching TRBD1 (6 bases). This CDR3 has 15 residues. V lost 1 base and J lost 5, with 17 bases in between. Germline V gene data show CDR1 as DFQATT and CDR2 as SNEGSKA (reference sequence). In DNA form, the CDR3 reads TGCAGTGCTAGAGCCGCTGCGGGGGCGGGAACTGAAGCTTTCTTT. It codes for CSARAAAGAGTEAFF.